This T cell receptor beta chain stems from a study of cytomegalovirus exposure and HLA in healthy donors. This table comes from immunoSEQ multiplex PCR, and its TCRdb copy is limited to in-frame clones, with some not included. The sample contains 110,000 to 150,000 clones, just over 90% of which appear only once. This clone has just one count. Its antigen is not identified. The CDR3 consists of 14 residues. The V and J ends lost 6 bases and 6 bases, in that order; junction bases with no gene match: 6. CDR1 and CDR2 from the germline V gene are SGHTA and FQGNSA. General observations from the study: Through in vitro validation, three CMV-associated chains were shown to be specific for CMV antigens.

The chain links TRBV7-2 to TRBJ2-2; the match to TRBD1 covers 8 bases. The clonotype was recovered from a man aged 18 to 29 in good health and CMV-seronegative. Sequencing used PBMCs. CDR3 in DNA: TGTGCCAGCAGGCAAAGACAGGGGCCCGGGGAGCTGTTTTTT. Its protein is CASRQRQGPGELFF.